These T cell receptor beta chains were read from a single sample in a study of response to subunit inactivated influenza vaccine. TCRdb itself ran the RT-PCR reads through MiXCR, one entry per CDR3 protein. This table holds roughly 630,000 distinct CDR3 sequences, approximately 14% found once. The input for sequencing was PBMCs from blood, taken around two weeks before vaccination. The origin of the receptors is a man aged 45-60 years who received an inactivated influenza vaccine. Each CDR3 is given with its conserved first and last residue. Fields, in order: J gene, D gene, V gene, clone size, CDR3 DNA, CDR3 protein. D genes are given only for firm matches. A clone size is listed for some rows: how often the clone was seen (once, few, many), or a class if it is expanded.

J gene: TRBJ1-2
D gene: TRBD1
V gene: TRBV20-1
clone size: .
CDR3 DNA: TGCAGTGCCAATACAGGGGGCGTAAATGGCTACACCTTC
CDR3 protein: CSANTGGVNGYTF

J gene: TRBJ2-5
D gene: TRBD2
V gene: TRBV6-2/TRBV6-3
clone size: .
CDR3 DNA: TGTGCCAGCAGTTACTCCTCCGGGACTAGCGATTCCGGAGAGACCCAGTACTTC
CDR3 protein: CASSYSSGTSDSGETQYF

J gene: TRBJ2-7
D gene: TRBD1
V gene: TRBV6-5
clone size: many
CDR3 DNA: TGTGCCAGCAGTTATGGCAGGGGGCAATACGAGCAGTACTTC
CDR3 protein: CASSYGRGQYEQYF

J gene: TRBJ2-3
D gene: .
V gene: TRBV7-2
clone size: .
CDR3 DNA: TGTGCCAGCAGCTTAGCTAGCGGAGTCACAGATACGCAGTATTTT
CDR3 protein: CASSLASGVTDTQYF

J gene: TRBJ2-7
D gene: .
V gene: TRBV29-1
clone size: few
CDR3 DNA: TGCAGCGTCCAAGGGCCGGGCCCTAAATACGAGCAGTACTTC
CDR3 protein: CSVQGPGPKYEQYF

J gene: TRBJ1-1
D gene: .
V gene: TRBV10-3
clone size: .
CDR3 DNA: TGTGCCATCAGTGCAGGCAGGAGGGTTCTGAACACTGAAGCTTTCTTT
CDR3 protein: CAISAGRRVLNTEAFF

J gene: TRBJ2-7
D gene: .
V gene: TRBV29-1
clone size: few
CDR3 DNA: TGCAGCGTAGGGTCCCTCCTCGAGCAGTACTTC
CDR3 protein: CSVGSLLEQYF

J gene: TRBJ2-5
D gene: .
V gene: TRBV20-1
clone size: .
CDR3 DNA: TGCAGTGCAAGTCGTAGTTCGGGGGAGACCCAGTACTTC
CDR3 protein: CSASRSSGETQYF

J gene: TRBJ1-5
D gene: TRBD1
V gene: TRBV19
clone size: .
CDR3 DNA: TGTGCCAGTAGTCAAAGACAGGGCAATAGCAATCAGCCCCAGCATTTT
CDR3 protein: CASSQRQGNSNQPQHF

J gene: TRBJ1-2
D gene: .
V gene: TRBV7-4
clone size: .
CDR3 DNA: TGTGCCAGCAGCTTCGTCACCAGGGGTAACTCCCTCCACTATGGCTACACCTTC
CDR3 protein: CASSFVTRGNSLHYGYTF

J gene: TRBJ1-1
D gene: .
V gene: TRBV6-5
clone size: few
CDR3 DNA: TGTGCCAGCAGTTACCCCGGCGGCGGTTGGACTGAAGCTTTCTTT
CDR3 protein: CASSYPGGGWTEAFF

J gene: TRBJ2-5
D gene: TRBD1
V gene: TRBV4-2
clone size: few
CDR3 DNA: TGTGCCAGCAGCCGCGGACAGGACGGGGAGACCCAGTACTTC
CDR3 protein: CASSRGQDGETQYF

J gene: TRBJ2-3
D gene: .
V gene: TRBV5-1
clone size: few
CDR3 DNA: TGCGCCAGCAGCTCCGGGATTACGCGGAGCACAGATACGCAGTATTTT
CDR3 protein: CASSSGITRSTDTQYF

J gene: TRBJ1-1
D gene: .
V gene: TRBV5-5
clone size: .
CDR3 DNA: TGTGCCAGCAGCCGTAGAGAGGGGCCCTACACTGAAGCTTCCTTT
CDR3 protein: CASSRREGPYTEASF

J gene: TRBJ1-1
D gene: TRBD1
V gene: TRBV6-1
clone size: .
CDR3 DNA: TGTGCCAGCAGGACACAGGGGGCCGGGGAAGCTTTCTTT
CDR3 protein: CASRTQGAGEAFF

J gene: TRBJ2-7
D gene: .
V gene: TRBV7-9
clone size: many
CDR3 DNA: TGCGCCAGCAGCTTTACTGGGTACGAGCAGTACTTC
CDR3 protein: CASSFTGYEQYF

J gene: TRBJ1-2
D gene: .
V gene: TRBV5-1
clone size: .
CDR3 DNA: TGCGCCAGCAGCTTGAGGACAGATAACTATGGCTACACCTTC
CDR3 protein: CASSLRTDNYGYTF

J gene: TRBJ2-2
D gene: .
V gene: TRBV29-1
clone size: .
CDR3 DNA: TGCAGCGTGGGCGAGGCAGGGGCCATCGCCGGGGAGCTGTTTTTT
CDR3 protein: CSVGEAGAIAGELFF

J gene: TRBJ2-7
D gene: .
V gene: TRBV6-5
clone size: .
CDR3 DNA: TGTGCCAGCAGTTACTCGGTGTCCTACGAGCAGTACTTC
CDR3 protein: CASSYSVSYEQYF

J gene: TRBJ1-2
D gene: .
V gene: TRBV24-1
clone size: .
CDR3 DNA: TGTGCCACCAGTGATTCTGGACTCCAAAACTATGGCTACACCTTC
CDR3 protein: CATSDSGLQNYGYTF

J gene: TRBJ2-5
D gene: TRBD2
V gene: TRBV5-1
clone size: few
CDR3 DNA: TGCGCCAGCAGCAAGGGGACTACGCGCTGGGGGACCCAGTACTTC
CDR3 protein: CASSKGTTRWGTQYF

J gene: TRBJ2-7
D gene: TRBD1
V gene: TRBV5-6
clone size: few
CDR3 DNA: TGTGCCAGCAGCGGCTGGACAGGGGGCCTAGAGGCCAGCTACGAGCAGTACTTC
CDR3 protein: CASSGWTGGLEASYEQYF

J gene: TRBJ1-2
D gene: .
V gene: TRBV12-3/TRBV12-4
clone size: few
CDR3 DNA: TGTGCCAGCAGTTCCGTACAGGACAGAGGAGGAGGCTACACCTTC
CDR3 protein: CASSSVQDRGGGYTF

J gene: TRBJ1-1
D gene: .
V gene: TRBV4-1
clone size: few
CDR3 DNA: TGCGCCAGCAGCCAAGTGGGCCGGGACAAGAACACTGAAGCTTTCTTT
CDR3 protein: CASSQVGRDKNTEAFF

J gene: TRBJ2-3
D gene: TRBD2
V gene: TRBV29-1
clone size: few
CDR3 DNA: TGCAGCGTTGAGGGGTTAGCGGGACTCTCGGATACGCAGTATTTT
CDR3 protein: CSVEGLAGLSDTQYF

J gene: TRBJ2-1
D gene: TRBD2
V gene: TRBV12-3/TRBV12-4
clone size: many
CDR3 DNA: TGTGCCAGCAGCCATACTAGCGTTGAGCAGTTCTTC
CDR3 protein: CASSHTSVEQFF

J gene: TRBJ2-3
D gene: TRBD2
V gene: TRBV6-5
clone size: .
CDR3 DNA: TGTGCCAGCAGTTACCTGGGACTAGGTACAGATACGCAGTATTTT
CDR3 protein: CASSYLGLGTDTQYF

J gene: TRBJ2-4
D gene: TRBD2
V gene: TRBV27
clone size: few
CDR3 DNA: TGTGCCAGCACAACCATAGCGGGAGGCCGTGAAAACATTCAGTACTTC
CDR3 protein: CASTTIAGGRENIQYF

J gene: TRBJ1-5
D gene: .
V gene: TRBV20-1
clone size: .
CDR3 DNA: TGCAGTGCTAAGGGAGGCTTATCAGGTACTAGCAATCAGCCCCAGCATTTT
CDR3 protein: CSAKGGLSGTSNQPQHF

J gene: TRBJ2-5
D gene: .
V gene: TRBV11-1
clone size: few
CDR3 DNA: TGTGCCAGCAGCTTTCGGGTCATTAAGTACCAAGAGACCCAGTACTTC
CDR3 protein: CASSFRVIKYQETQYF

J gene: TRBJ2-1
D gene: TRBD1
V gene: TRBV11-1
clone size: .
CDR3 DNA: TGTGCCAGCAGCTCAGACAGGGGCCCCAATGAGCAGTTCTTC
CDR3 protein: CASSSDRGPNEQFF

J gene: TRBJ1-1
D gene: TRBD1
V gene: TRBV6-1
clone size: .
CDR3 DNA: TGTGCCAGCAGTCTTTCCAGGGACAGGAGGAACACTGAAGCTTTCTTT
CDR3 protein: CASSLSRDRRNTEAFF

J gene: TRBJ2-4
D gene: .
V gene: TRBV7-2
clone size: .
CDR3 DNA: TGTGCCAGCAGCTTAGGACCGGACCCTCTGAGAAACATTCAGTACTTC
CDR3 protein: CASSLGPDPLRNIQYF

J gene: TRBJ2-5
D gene: TRBD2
V gene: TRBV6-2/TRBV6-3
clone size: .
CDR3 DNA: TGTGCCAGCAGTTACGCCGGACTAGCGGGTACGCAAGAGACCCAGTACTTC
CDR3 protein: CASSYAGLAGTQETQYF

J gene: TRBJ1-5
D gene: .
V gene: TRBV6-2/TRBV6-3
clone size: few
CDR3 DNA: TGTGCCAGCACCCGGGGTCCATATAGCAATCAGCCCCAGCATTTT
CDR3 protein: CASTRGPYSNQPQHF

J gene: TRBJ2-7
D gene: TRBD1
V gene: TRBV4-2
clone size: .
CDR3 DNA: TGTGCCAGCAGCCAAGATGACAGGGGTACCCCCTACGAGCAGTACTTC
CDR3 protein: CASSQDDRGTPYEQYF

J gene: TRBJ1-1
D gene: .
V gene: TRBV20-1
clone size: few
CDR3 DNA: TGCAGTGCTAGAGATAAGGACTTAACGGAGGCTTTCTTT
CDR3 protein: CSARDKDLTEAFF

J gene: TRBJ2-5
D gene: TRBD2
V gene: TRBV12-5
clone size: few
CDR3 DNA: TGTGCTAGTGGCCCTAAAAGGGAGAAGCGGGGGGACCAAGAGACCCAGTACTTC
CDR3 protein: CASGPKREKRGDQETQYF

J gene: TRBJ1-3
D gene: .
V gene: TRBV7-2
clone size: .
CDR3 DNA: TGTGCCAGCAGCTTAGGCAGGGAGAGCTCTGGAAACACCATCTATTTT
CDR3 protein: CASSLGRESSGNTIYF

J gene: TRBJ2-2
D gene: .
V gene: TRBV7-2
clone size: many
CDR3 DNA: TGTGCCAGCAGCTCGGACAGAAACACCGGGGAGCTGTTTTTT
CDR3 protein: CASSSDRNTGELFF

J gene: TRBJ2-1
D gene: .
V gene: TRBV10-3
clone size: .
CDR3 DNA: TGTGCCATCAGTAGCGCAGAAAATGAGCAGTTCTTC
CDR3 protein: CAISSAENEQFF

J gene: TRBJ2-4
D gene: TRBD2
V gene: TRBV20-1
clone size: .
CDR3 DNA: TGCAGTGCTAGAGAGCTCACAGCGGGGAAAAACATTCAGTACTTC
CDR3 protein: CSARELTAGKNIQYF

J gene: TRBJ1-3
D gene: .
V gene: TRBV2
clone size: few
CDR3 DNA: TGTGCCAGCAGGGCGAATAGGGGAAACACCATATATTTT
CDR3 protein: CASRANRGNTIYF

J gene: TRBJ2-7
D gene: TRBD2
V gene: TRBV20-1
clone size: few
CDR3 DNA: TGCAGTGTCCGCCAACTAGCGGGGTCAAAGTACGAGCAGTACTTC
CDR3 protein: CSVRQLAGSKYEQYF

J gene: TRBJ2-1
D gene: TRBD2
V gene: TRBV12-3/TRBV12-4
clone size: .
CDR3 DNA: TGTGCCAGCAGTCCCGGACTAGCGGTTGAGCAGTTCTTC
CDR3 protein: CASSPGLAVEQFF

J gene: TRBJ2-4
D gene: TRBD1
V gene: TRBV12-3/TRBV12-4
clone size: few
CDR3 DNA: TGTGCCAGCAGCCCGACAGGGTGGGACATTCAGTACTTC
CDR3 protein: CASSPTGWDIQYF

J gene: TRBJ2-7
D gene: TRBD2
V gene: TRBV20-1
clone size: .
CDR3 DNA: TGCAGTGCTGATAAGCGGGAGGGGACCTACGAGCAGTACTTC
CDR3 protein: CSADKREGTYEQYF

J gene: TRBJ2-1
D gene: TRBD2
V gene: TRBV7-3
clone size: few
CDR3 DNA: TGTGCCAGCAGCTTATCTAGCGGGACGTTCAATGAGCAGTTCTTC
CDR3 protein: CASSLSSGTFNEQFF

J gene: TRBJ2-5
D gene: TRBD1
V gene: TRBV5-1
clone size: many
CDR3 DNA: TGTGCCAGCAGTTTTGGACAGGGGCAAGAGACCCAGTACTTC
CDR3 protein: CASSFGQGQETQYF

J gene: TRBJ2-5
D gene: .
V gene: TRBV13
clone size: .
CDR3 DNA: TGTGCCAGCAGCCTTACCTTAGGGGGGTCAGGAGAGACCCAGTACTTC
CDR3 protein: CASSLTLGGSGETQYF

J gene: TRBJ2-5
D gene: TRBD1
V gene: TRBV13
clone size: few
CDR3 DNA: TGTGCCAGCAGCCGTGGGACAGCTCAAGAGACCCAGTACTTC
CDR3 protein: CASSRGTAQETQYF

J gene: TRBJ1-5
D gene: .
V gene: TRBV5-1
clone size: .
CDR3 DNA: TGCGCCAGCAGCTTGGATGCCTACAATCAGCCCCAGCATTTT
CDR3 protein: CASSLDAYNQPQHF

J gene: TRBJ2-2
D gene: .
V gene: TRBV10-3
clone size: many
CDR3 DNA: TGTGCCATCAGTGAGCCGGGACGGAGGACCGGGGAGCTGTTTTTT
CDR3 protein: CAISEPGRRTGELFF

J gene: TRBJ2-3
D gene: .
V gene: TRBV7-8
clone size: .
CDR3 DNA: TGTGCCAGCAGCTCCCGCGGTTCCCGGAGCACAGATACGCAGTATTTT
CDR3 protein: CASSSRGSRSTDTQYF

J gene: TRBJ2-7
D gene: TRBD1
V gene: TRBV20-1
clone size: .
CDR3 DNA: TGCAGTGCTAGAAGCCAGGGGGTTGTCTACGAGCAGTACTTC
CDR3 protein: CSARSQGVVYEQYF

J gene: TRBJ1-1
D gene: TRBD1
V gene: TRBV20-1
clone size: .
CDR3 DNA: TGCAGTGCTAAGACAGGGGGGGTCACTGAAGCTTTCTTT
CDR3 protein: CSAKTGGVTEAFF

J gene: TRBJ2-7
D gene: TRBD1
V gene: TRBV6-1
clone size: .
CDR3 DNA: TGTGCCAGCAGCCAAACCGGGACCTCGAAGGGGGCCTTC
CDR3 protein: CASSQTGTSKGAF